The 20 T cell receptor beta chains below all came from one sample that was sequenced in a study of blood T cells in healthy people across ages. Next came a second PCR, run for roughly 7 to 12 cycles, which used a sample-barcoded 5' primer along with a J-beta primer mix. MiXCR, run by TCRdb on the 5' RACE reads, gives a single entry per CDR3 protein. The sample lists some 1.5 million distinct CDR3 sequences; roughly 28% were seen once. The specimen sequenced was blood. The origin of the receptors is a woman in her twenties or thirties in good health.

This clonotype was seen ten or more times. The CDR3 nucleotides read TGTGCCATCAGTGAAGGACGGATCTACAATGAGCAGTTCTTC. It translates to CAISEGRIYNEQFF. The chain links TRBV10-3 to TRBJ2-1; the D is unclear. V lost 3 bases to trimming and J lost 3 bases, with 9 bases between them. The CDR3 covers 14 residues. CDR1 ENHRY and CDR2 SYGVKD come from the germline V gene.

The chain couples TRBV7-2 to TRBJ2-7; 9 nucleotides agree with TRBD2. Germline V lookup: CDR1 SGHTA, CDR2 FQGNSA. This CDR3 region has 15 residues. V was pared by 5 bases and J by 6 bases, with 11 bases of the junction left unmatched. Here the CDR3 DNA reads TGTGCCAGCAGCGCGGGGGGGAGCGGGAGAGCCGAGCAGTACTTC. Translated: CASSAGGSGRAEQYF.

The chain employs TRBV6-5 and TRBJ1-6, with D perhaps matching TRBD1 (5 bases). Trimming removed 4 bases from V and 7 bases from J, with 11 bases in between. Germline V gene data show CDR1 as MNHEY and CDR2 as SVGAGI. The CDR3 is made up of 14 amino acids. The CDR3 nucleotides read TGTGCCAGCAGTTCGCAGGGTCGGAATTCACCCCTCCACTTT. Its translation: CASSSQGRNSPLHF.

This clonotype turned up a few times. V gene TRBV6-5 combines with J gene TRBJ1-5; D is unresolved. Trimming pared 1 base from V and 5 bases from J, leaving 9 bases between. This CDR3 comprises 14 residues. Germline values: CDR1 MNHEY, CDR2 SVGAGI. The CDR3 reads CASSYFPRDQPQHF. The CDR3 nucleotides are TGTGCCAGCAGTTACTTCCCCCGGGATCAGCCCCAGCATTTT.

This clonotype came up a few times. The V gene is TRBV7-2, the J gene TRBJ1-2; a possible D gene is TRBD1 (5 bases). The CDR3 loop spans 14 amino acids. Trimming stripped 1 base from V and 6 bases from J, with 12 bases between. Germline-derived CDR1 and CDR2 are SGHTA and FQGNSA. CDR3 region: CASSLGGKGNGYTF. CDR3 bases: TGTGCCAGCAGCTTAGGAGGGAAGGGGAATGGCTACACCTTC.

The chain has TRBV2 and TRBJ2-5, with 10 bases matching TRBD2. After removal of 5 bases from V and 2 bases from J, the junction contained 8 bases not matched to a gene. CDR1 and CDR2 (germline): SNHLY, FYNNEI. The CDR3 spans 16 residues. The CDR3 DNA sequence: TGTGCCAGCAGTTTAGAAGTACTAGCGGGGCAAGAGACCCAGTACTTC. This translates into CASSLEVLAGQETQYF.

This clonotype was counted at least ten times. The chain uses TRBV12-3 or TRBV12-4 and TRBJ2-1; tentative D call: TRBD1 (5 bases). CDR3 length: 12 amino acids. Trimming shortened V by 3 bases and J by 12 bases, and 12 bases separated the two germline ends. The CDR3 sequence: CASSFGAGSQFF. CDR3 DNA: TGTGCCAGCAGTTTTGGGGCAGGGTCGCAGTTCTTC.

This clonotype was seen only a few times. This sequence joins TRBV15 and TRBJ2-5; the D is unclear. This CDR3 is built from 12 residues. Germline assignment: CDR1 LNHNV and CDR2 YYDKDF (reference sequence). The V and J ends lost 1 base and 11 bases respectively, with 11 bases between them. CDR3 DNA sequence: TGTGCCACCAGCAGAGGTCTCTATGAGCAGTACTTC. As protein: CATSRGLYEQYF.

This clonotype was observed many times. The junction departs from germline at one end; a sequencing error may be responsible. The chain carries TRBV5-1 and TRBJ2-6; 7 bases are a match to TRBD1. Germline values: CDR1 SGHRS, CDR2 YFSETQ. The CDR3 runs to 18 residues. DNA of the CDR3: TGTGCCAGCAGCTCGAGGGGGCAGGGGAACTCTGGGGCCAACGTCCTGACTTTC. Amino acids: CASSSRGQGNSGANVLTF.

This clonotype was counted between two and nine times. The rearrangement uses TRBV20-1 and TRBJ2-5; the match to TRBD1 covers 7 bases. The junction had 6 bases not matched to a gene; V was cut back by 3 bases and J by 5 bases. The CDR3 sequence is 13 residues long. Germline CDR1 is DFQATT and CDR2 is SNEGSKA (reference sequence). DNA for the CDR3: TGCAGTGCTAGCACCGGGACAGTGGAGACCCAGTACTTC. It is translated as CSASTGTVETQYF.

This clonotype was seen many times. The chain employs TRBV4-1 and TRBJ1-4; no clear D. The CDR3 runs 12 residues. Trimming removed 8 bases from V and 8 bases from J, with 12 bases in between. Germline CDR1 MGHRA, CDR2 YSYEKL. The CDR3 protein is CASRGDREKLFF. The CDR3 region has the DNA TGCGCCAGCCGGGGTGATCGGGAAAAACTGTTTTTT.

Note on this clonotype: Being one base from a much bigger clone, this may be a read error. J is TRBJ2-7 and V is TRBV20-1; 8 positions agree with TRBD2. Germline values: CDR1 DFQATT, CDR2 SNEGSKA (reference sequence). V lost 4 bases, J lost 4 bases, and 3 bases stayed unmatched. This CDR3 has 12 amino acids. CDR3 sequence reads: CSATGGRYEQYF. For the CDR3, the DNA is TGCAGTGCTACGGGGGGGCGGTACGAGCAGTACTTC.

The chain couples TRBV7-2 to TRBJ2-3, with TRBD2 matching 7 bases. Germline CDR1 reads SGHTA; CDR2 reads FQGNSA. V trimming: 2 bases; J trimming: 6 bases; junction bases outside the gene matches: 8. CDR3 length equals 15 residues. The DNA of the CDR3 is TGTGCCAGCAGCTTATGGGGTAGCGGGTCCGATACGCAGTATTTT. This gives the protein CASSLWGSGSDTQYF.

The chain has TRBV5-1 and TRBJ2-7; D remains unclear. The CDR3 is 15 residues long. V was pared by 9 bases and J by 2 bases, with 21 bases between. CDR1 is SGHRS, CDR2 YFSETQ, per germline. The CDR3 is CATTTHPAGPYEQYF. In DNA, the CDR3 is TGCGCCACCACGACCCACCCAGCAGGACCCTACGAGCAGTACTTC.

CDR3 coding DNA: TGCAGTGCTGCACAGGGGGCTGACGAGCAGTACTTC. Translating gives CSAAQGADEQYF. V gene TRBV20-1 combines with J gene TRBJ2-7, with 9 bases aligning to TRBD1. Germline-derived CDR1 and CDR2 are DFQATT and SNEGSKA (reference sequence). J lost 5 bases, V lost 5 bases, and 4 bases had no gene match. CDR3 size: 12 residues.

The J gene is TRBJ2-7, the V gene TRBV29-1; D uncertain. This CDR3 has 13 residues. The V gene's germline CDR1 is SQVTM and CDR2 ANQGSEA. V shed 6 bases and J shed 1 base, with 13 bases lying between them. For the CDR3, the DNA is TGCAGCGTGCTGACGGATTGTTCCTACGAGCAGTACTTC. It codes for CSVLTDCSYEQYF.

V usage is TRBV6-5 and J usage is TRBJ2-6; TRBD2 matches at 13 bases. V gave up 0 bases and J gave up 3 bases; unmatched junction bases: 8. The CDR3 spans 20 residues. CDR1 and CDR2 from the germline V gene are MNHEY and SVGAGI. CDR3 DNA sequence: TGTGCCAGCAGTTACTCGGGGGGACTAGCGGGACTGGGTGGGGCCAACGTCCTGACTTTC. Translating it yields CASSYSGGLAGLGGANVLTF.

This clonotype was seen more than once but under ten times. The J gene is TRBJ1-1, the V gene TRBV6-5; D is unresolved. The ends were cut back, 0 bases at V and 7 bases at J, with 12 bases in the middle. The CDR3 is made up of 14 amino acids. Germline values: CDR1 MNHEY, CDR2 SVGAGI. CDR3: CASSYSRSSDEAFF. For the CDR3, the DNA is TGTGCCAGCAGTTACTCAAGGAGTAGCGATGAAGCTTTCTTT.

V is TRBV30 and J is TRBJ2-7, with 9 bases matching TRBD1. V lost 3 bases, J lost 6 bases, and 6 bases stayed unmatched. Germline V CDR1 and CDR2: GTSNPN, SVGIG (reference sequence). The CDR3 consists of 13 residues. The CDR3 here is CAWRGTGIGEQYF. The CDR3 DNA is TGTGCCTGGAGGGGGACAGGGATCGGCGAGCAGTACTTC.

This clonotype was seen only a few times. The V gene is TRBV20-1, the J gene TRBJ2-3; no clear D gene. The V gene lost 1 base and the J gene lost 4 bases, with 9 bases spanning the gap. The CDR3 is 13 amino acids. Germline CDR1 DFQATT, CDR2 SNEGSKA (reference sequence). The CDR3 sequence: CSARVGPADTQYF. The CDR3 bases are TGCAGTGCTAGAGTTGGCCCGGCAGATACGCAGTATTTT.